This entry features one TCR beta chain sequence. Its antigen is currently unknown. The record originates from a study of radiation and T cells in renal cell carcinoma. Study-level information: Nephrectomy followed 15 Gy stereotactic body radiation by 4 weeks. Study-level results: Without pretreatment biopsies, baseline tumor clonotype presence was undetermined.

Time point denoted: blood 2 weeks post-SBRT. This sample's treatment: 15 Gy SBRT to primary tumor, nephrectomy 4 weeks later. V lost 4 bases and J 1 base, leaving 10 bases between the germline ends. Germline lookup yields CDR1 SNHLY and CDR2 FYNNEI. The length of the CDR3 is 15 residues. The protocol was immunoSEQ multiplex PCR, while the TCRdb copy is restricted to in-frame clones and leaves out a portion. The sample holds roughly 150,000 clones, roughly 90% seen once. The sequenced sample was blood, obtained from a patient whose treatment included radiotherapy and nephrectomy. The sequence was obtained from a woman aged 45 to 65 with renal cell carcinoma. The genes are TRBV2 and TRBJ1-4; TRBD1 might be the D (6 bases). For the CDR3, the DNA is TGTGCCAGCAGTGGAGAGGGGGTAACTAATGAAAAACTGTTTTTT. It specifies CASSGEGVTNEKLFF.